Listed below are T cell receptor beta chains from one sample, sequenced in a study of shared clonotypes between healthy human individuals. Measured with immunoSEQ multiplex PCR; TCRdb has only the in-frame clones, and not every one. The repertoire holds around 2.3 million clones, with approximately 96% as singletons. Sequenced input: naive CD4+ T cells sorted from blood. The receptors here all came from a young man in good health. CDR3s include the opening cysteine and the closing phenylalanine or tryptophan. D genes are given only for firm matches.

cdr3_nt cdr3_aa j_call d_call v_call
TGTGCCAGCAGTGGGCCGACTAGCGGAAACTACGAGCAGTACTTC CASSGPTSGNYEQYF TRBJ2-7 TRBD2 TRBV6-1
TGTGCCAGCAGAGCCGGGACAGCCCTCAGTGGCTACACCTTC CASRAGTALSGYTF TRBJ1-2 TRBD1 TRBV6-5
TGTGCCAGCTCACACGACGCCTACAGGGGGAGCTCCTATAATTCACCCCTCCACTTT CASSHDAYRGSSYNSPLHF TRBJ1-6 TRBD1 TRBV18
TGCGCCAGCAGCCGGACGGGACACCAGGCGGATGAGCAGTTCTTC CASSRTGHQADEQFF TRBJ2-1 . TRBV5-1
TGTGCCAGTAGTATAGGCGACGGCGGGAATTCACCCCTCCACTTT CASSIGDGGNSPLHF TRBJ1-6 . TRBV19
TGTGCCAGTAGTATGGGGACAACCATGAACACTGAAGCTTTCTTT CASSMGTTMNTEAFF TRBJ1-1 . TRBV19
TGTGCCAGCAGTTTATTAAAGGGACGCAATGAGCAGTTCTTC CASSLLKGRNEQFF TRBJ2-1 . TRBV28
TGTGCCAGCGGGAGGACAGGGGGTGTAGAGACCCAGTACTTC CASGRTGGVETQYF TRBJ2-5 TRBD1 TRBV2
TGCGCCAGCAGGGGACAGGGGATTGAAGGGCAGTACTTC CASRGQGIEGQYF TRBJ2-7 TRBD1 TRBV5-1
TGCGCCAGCAGCCGGAACCTGTTGGGGGGACAGGGCAACGAGCAGTACTTC CASSRNLLGGQGNEQYF TRBJ2-7 TRBD1 TRBV4-1
TGTGCCAGCAGTTACGGACTGGGGGGGCCCCAGCATTTT CASSYGLGGPQHF TRBJ1-5 . TRBV6-6
TGTGCCAGCAGACCAAGACAGGGATATAGCAATCAGCCCCAGCATTTT CASRPRQGYSNQPQHF TRBJ1-5 TRBD1 TRBV5-8
TGTGCCAGCAGCGGAGGGACTGCTGATTTCAATCAGCCCCAGCATTTT CASSGGTADFNQPQHF TRBJ1-5 . TRBV9
TGTGCCTGGGTGACAGATTACTACGAGCAGTACTTC CAWVTDYYEQYF TRBJ2-7 . TRBV30
TGTGCCAGTTCCCAGGGGGAGAACACTGAAGCTTTCTTT CASSQGENTEAFF TRBJ1-1 TRBD1 TRBV19
TGTGCCAGCTCACCGCCGACTAGCAATGAGCAGTTCTTC CASSPPTSNEQFF TRBJ2-1 . TRBV18
TGTGCCAGCAGTGTAAACAGGGGTTTTAACGGCTACACCTTC CASSVNRGFNGYTF TRBJ1-2 TRBD1 TRBV28
TGTGCCAGCAGTGAACCCTGGGCGGGTTACGAGCAGTACTTC CASSEPWAGYEQYF TRBJ2-7 . TRBV2
TGTGCCCTACAACGGAGGCCCGTGTTTACGCAGTATTTT CALQRRPVFTQYF TRBJ2-3 . TRBV30
TGCGCCAGCCGCTTATCGGGCTCTGGGGCCAACGTCCTGACTTTC CASRLSGSGANVLTF TRBJ2-6 . TRBV5-1
TGTGCCAGCAGCTTAACGACAGGTTACACTGAAGCTTTCTTT CASSLTTGYTEAFF TRBJ1-1 . TRBV7-6